The 10 T cell receptor beta chains given below trace back to one sample, sequenced in a study of vaccination and CD4 T cells after COVID-19. Their antigens remain unidentified. Cultured CD4+ T cell DNA was sequenced using the Oncomine TCR Beta short-read assay. TCRdb independently ran MiXCR on the PCR reads; one entry per CDR3 protein. The data hold 20,000 to 25,000 distinct CDR3 sequences, with 55% to 70% observed a single time. Treatment of the sample: roughly 10-day PBMC culture with coronavirus spike peptide pools or control peptides (ViraFEST assay). The sample in question was CD4+ T cells from blood, cultured in vitro, obtained after SARS-CoV-2 vaccination. The receptors derive from a human donor who received a COVID-19 vaccine.

The chain links TRBV7-6 to TRBJ2-3, with D uncertain. V gave up 2 bases and J gave up 3 bases, with 0 bases separating them. The CDR3 consists of 11 residues. The germline V gene encodes CDR1 SGHVS and CDR2 FNYEAQ. Here the CDR3 DNA reads TGTGCCAGCAGCTTAACAGATACGCAGTATTTT. Protein: CASSLTDTQYF.

This clonotype was counted only a few times. This sequence joins TRBV6-5 and TRBJ1-5, with a weak D call TRBD1 (5 bases). V lost 0 bases and J lost 2, with 11 bases in between. There are 16 residues in the CDR3. Germline V gene sequence: CDR1 MNHEY, CDR2 SVGAGI. For the CDR3, the DNA is TGTGCCAGCAGTTACTCCCTTGGGGGTCGCAATCAGCCCCAGCATTTT. Amino acid sequence: CASSYSLGGRNQPQHF.

The chain combines TRBV7-2 with TRBJ2-5; 7 nucleotides agree with TRBD2. CDR3 size: 16 residues. Germline lookup yields CDR1 SGHTA and CDR2 FQGNSA. Germline trimming cut 5 bases from V and 5 bases from J; bases unmatched to any gene: 14. This CDR3 is CASSPAGLVRGETQYF. The CDR3 nucleotides are TGTGCCAGCAGCCCAGCTGGACTAGTTCGAGGGGAGACCCAGTACTTC.

This clonotype was seen a handful of times. The chain joins TRBV2 to TRBJ1-1; D uncertain. The length of the CDR3 is 13 residues. CDR1 and CDR2 (germline): SNHLY, FYNNEI. With 3 bases removed from V and 0 bases from J, the gap between germline ends came to 5 bases. CDR3 DNA sequence: TGTGCCAGCAGTGACGGAGTGAACACTGAAGCTTTCTTT. Translating it yields CASSDGVNTEAFF.

V is TRBV12-3 or TRBV12-4 and J is TRBJ1-2; 9 bases are a match to TRBD1. This CDR3 region has 14 residues. V was clipped by 3 bases and J by 7 bases; unmatched bases: 6. CDR3 sequence: CASSFGDRAFGYTF. The CDR3 DNA follows: TGTGCCAGCAGTTTCGGGGACAGGGCATTTGGCTACACCTTC.

This clonotype was seen a few times. V gene TRBV2 combines with J gene TRBJ1-2, with 11 bases that match TRBD1. Trimming took 8 bases from V and 5 from J; bases not matched to a gene: 7. The CDR3 loop spans 14 amino acids. In germline, CDR1 is SNHLY, CDR2 FYNNEI. The CDR3 DNA sequence: TGTGCCAGCCGTGGGGGGACAGGGGGATATGGCTACACCTTC. It is translated as CASRGGTGGYGYTF.

This clonotype was seen a few times. The chain is built from TRBV20-1 and TRBJ1-2; perhaps TRBD1 as D (6 bases). Trimming shortened V by 7 bases and J by 4 bases, and 16 bases separated the two germline ends. Looked up from germline, CDR1 is DFQATT and CDR2 is SNEGSKA (reference sequence). The CDR3 consists of 13 residues. Here the CDR3 DNA reads TGCAGTGTTCAACCCCAGGGGAGCTATGGCTACACCTTC. Translation: CSVQPQGSYGYTF.

There are a few counts of this clonotype. The rearrangement uses TRBV7-2 and TRBJ1-4, with 7 bases lining up with TRBD1. The trim removed 7 bases at V and 8 bases at J, leaving 10 bases unmatched. The CDR3 is 14 amino acids. CDR1 and CDR2 (germline): SGHTA, FQGNSA. This chain's CDR3 is CASTQGGDGEKLFF. The CDR3, as DNA: TGTGCCAGCACCCAGGGGGGGGATGGGGAAAAACTGTTTTTT.

On this clonotype: At one of its ends the junction is not consistent with the germline gene, which may arise from a read error. The CDR3 nucleotides read TGTGCCATCAGTGGGAGCGGGGGGGCATCGGAGACCCAGTACTTC. Protein sequence: CAISGSGGASETQYF. This chain joins TRBV6-1 and TRBJ2-5; 10 bases fit TRBD2. Germline V gene data show CDR1 as MNHNS and CDR2 as SASEGT. The CDR3 totals 15 residues.

This rearrangement joins TRBV12-3 or TRBV12-4 to TRBJ2-3; the match to TRBD1 covers 8 bases. V gave up 5 bases and J gave up 6 bases; unmatched junction bases: 4. This CDR3 spans 13 amino acids. CDR3 in amino acids: CASSHRQGDTQYF. CDR3 coding DNA: TGTGCCAGCAGTCACCGACAGGGGGATACGCAGTATTTT.